This T cell receptor beta chain was obtained from a study of OX40 agonist ivuxolimab in advanced cancers. The germline CDR1 and CDR2 sequences are SNHLY and FYNNEI. With V trimmed by 4 bases and J by 6 bases, 10 bases remained unmatched. This CDR3 has 15 residues. This table comes from immunoSEQ multiplex PCR, and its TCRdb copy is limited to in-frame clones, with some not included. The sample lists 35,000 to 40,000 clones, roughly 86% occurring once. Blood was sampled at baseline, cycle 4 day 1, and cycle 7 day 1. The rearrangement links TRBV2 to TRBJ2-7, with TRBD2 matching 9 bases. Sequences were derived from CD4+ or CD8+ T cells sorted from blood, sampled in a trial of the OX40 agonist ivuxolimab. The sequence was collected from an adult with an advanced solid tumor such as melanoma, head and neck, liver or kidney cancer. The CDR3, as DNA: TGTGCCAGCAGTGCAACCGGGACTAGCTGGGTCGAGCAGTACTTC. Amino acid sequence: CASSATGTSWVEQYF.